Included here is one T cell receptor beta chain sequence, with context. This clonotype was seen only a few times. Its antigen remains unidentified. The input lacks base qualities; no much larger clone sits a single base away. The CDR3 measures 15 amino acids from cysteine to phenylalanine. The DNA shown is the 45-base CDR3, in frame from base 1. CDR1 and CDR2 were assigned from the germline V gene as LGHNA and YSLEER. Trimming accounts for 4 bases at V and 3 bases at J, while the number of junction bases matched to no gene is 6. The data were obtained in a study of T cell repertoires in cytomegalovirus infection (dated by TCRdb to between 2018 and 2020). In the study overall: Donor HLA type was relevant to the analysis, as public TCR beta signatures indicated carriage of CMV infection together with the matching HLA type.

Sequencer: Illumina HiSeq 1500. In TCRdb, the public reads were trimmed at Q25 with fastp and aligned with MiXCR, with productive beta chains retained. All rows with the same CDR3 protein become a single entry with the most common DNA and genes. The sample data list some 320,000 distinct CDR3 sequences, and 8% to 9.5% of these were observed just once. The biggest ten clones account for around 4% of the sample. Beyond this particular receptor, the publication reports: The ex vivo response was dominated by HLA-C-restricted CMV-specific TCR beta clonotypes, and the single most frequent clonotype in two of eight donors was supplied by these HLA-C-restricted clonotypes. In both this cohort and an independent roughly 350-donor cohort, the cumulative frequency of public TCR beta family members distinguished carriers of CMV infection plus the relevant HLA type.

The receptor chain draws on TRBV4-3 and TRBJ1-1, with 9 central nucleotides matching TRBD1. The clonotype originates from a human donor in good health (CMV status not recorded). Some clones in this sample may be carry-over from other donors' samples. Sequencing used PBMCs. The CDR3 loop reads CASSPTDRGYTEAFF. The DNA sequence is TGCGCCAGCAGCCCGACCGACAGGGGGTACACTGAAGCTTTCTTT.